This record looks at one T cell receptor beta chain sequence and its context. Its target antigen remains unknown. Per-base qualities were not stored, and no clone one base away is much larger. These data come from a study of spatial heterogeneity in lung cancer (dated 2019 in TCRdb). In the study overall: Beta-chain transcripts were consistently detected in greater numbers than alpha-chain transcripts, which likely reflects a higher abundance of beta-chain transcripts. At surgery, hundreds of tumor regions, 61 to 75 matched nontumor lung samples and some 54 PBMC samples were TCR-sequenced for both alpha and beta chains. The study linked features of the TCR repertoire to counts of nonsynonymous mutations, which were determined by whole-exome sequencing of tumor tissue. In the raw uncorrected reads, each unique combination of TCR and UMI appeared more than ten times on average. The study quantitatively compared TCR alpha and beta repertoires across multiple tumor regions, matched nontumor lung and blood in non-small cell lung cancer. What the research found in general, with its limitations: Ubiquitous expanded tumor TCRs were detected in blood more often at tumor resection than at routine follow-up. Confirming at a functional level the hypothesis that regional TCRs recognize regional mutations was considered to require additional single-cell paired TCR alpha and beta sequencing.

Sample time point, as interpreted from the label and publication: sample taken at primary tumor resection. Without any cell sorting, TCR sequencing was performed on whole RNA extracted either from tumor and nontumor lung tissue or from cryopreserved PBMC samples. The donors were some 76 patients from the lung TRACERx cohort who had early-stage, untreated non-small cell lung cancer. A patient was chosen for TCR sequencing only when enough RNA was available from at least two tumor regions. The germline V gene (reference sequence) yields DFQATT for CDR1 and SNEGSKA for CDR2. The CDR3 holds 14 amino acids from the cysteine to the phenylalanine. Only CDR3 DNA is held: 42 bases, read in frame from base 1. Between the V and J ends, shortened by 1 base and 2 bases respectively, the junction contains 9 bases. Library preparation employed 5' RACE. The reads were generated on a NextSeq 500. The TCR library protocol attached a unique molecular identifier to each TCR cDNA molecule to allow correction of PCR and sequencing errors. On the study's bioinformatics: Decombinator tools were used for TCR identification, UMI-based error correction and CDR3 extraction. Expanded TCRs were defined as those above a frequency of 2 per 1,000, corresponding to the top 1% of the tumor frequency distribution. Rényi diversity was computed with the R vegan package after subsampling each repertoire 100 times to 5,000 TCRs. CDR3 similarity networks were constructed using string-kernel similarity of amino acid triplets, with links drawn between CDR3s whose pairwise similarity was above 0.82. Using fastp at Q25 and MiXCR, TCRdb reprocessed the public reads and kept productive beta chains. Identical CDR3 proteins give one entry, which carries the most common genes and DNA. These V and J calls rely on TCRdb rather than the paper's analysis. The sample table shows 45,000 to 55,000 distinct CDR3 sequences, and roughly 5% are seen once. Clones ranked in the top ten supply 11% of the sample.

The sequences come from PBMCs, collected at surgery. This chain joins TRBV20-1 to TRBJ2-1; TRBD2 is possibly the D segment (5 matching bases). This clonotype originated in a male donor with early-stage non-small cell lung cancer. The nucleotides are TGCAGTGCTAGAGGGGAGCCGCCCTACAATGAGCAGTTCTTC. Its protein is CSARGEPPYNEQFF.